This T cell receptor (beta chain) was sequenced in a study of T cell changes during pregnancy in multiple sclerosis (dated by TCRdb to about 2019). The study in broad terms: In women with multiple sclerosis, the researchers looked at how the T cell repertoire shifted as pregnancy progressed.

In the case of this clone: The antigen this receptor binds is unknown. No per-base quality is available; no much larger clone lies one base away.

Libraries were constructed by the immunoSEQ multiplex PCR assay. Sourced from immuneACCESS, this table was stored by TCRdb with only in-frame sequences that have V and J called. A share of the clones is absent; for the studies checked, an unresolved V gene accounts for under half, and the remainder has no known explanation. This sample lists about 40,000 clones; roughly 90% were detected once. The biggest ten clones account for 0.35% to 0.45% of the sample. At the junction V is shortened by 3 bases and J by 3 bases; bases outside the gene matches: 4. Including cysteine and phenylalanine, the CDR3 has 14 amino acids. Only the CDR3 portion is preserved as DNA: 42 bases, with reading frame beginning at the first base. Reading the germline V gene gives CDR1 MNHNS and CDR2 SASEGT.

The rearranged chain carries TRBV6-1 and TRBJ2-7; TRBD1 agrees with 8 junctional bases. This receptor was obtained from a female donor with multiple sclerosis, enrolled in a pregnancy study. The starting material was CD4+ T cells from peripheral blood mononuclear cells, obtained in the third trimester of pregnancy. The nucleotides are TGTGCCAGCAGTGATCGGACAGGGATCTACGAGCAGTACTTC. It is translated as CASSDRTGIYEQYF.